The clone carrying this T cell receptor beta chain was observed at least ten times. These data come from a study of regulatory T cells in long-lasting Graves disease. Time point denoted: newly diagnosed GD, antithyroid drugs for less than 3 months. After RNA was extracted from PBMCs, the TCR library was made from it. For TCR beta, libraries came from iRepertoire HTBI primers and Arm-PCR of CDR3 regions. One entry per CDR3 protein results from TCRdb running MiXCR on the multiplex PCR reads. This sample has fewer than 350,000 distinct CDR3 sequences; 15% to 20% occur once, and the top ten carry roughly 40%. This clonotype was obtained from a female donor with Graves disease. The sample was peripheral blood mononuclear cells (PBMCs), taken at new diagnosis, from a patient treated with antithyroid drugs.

CDR3 residues: CASSSQNTDTQYF. The CDR3 nucleotides are TGTGCCAGCAGCTCCCAGAACACAGATACGCAGTATTTT. The chain links TRBV9 to TRBJ2-3; D is uncertain. The V gene's germline CDR1 is SGDLS and CDR2 YYNGEE. Trimming took off 4 bases at V and 2 bases at J, with 8 bases between the two ends. The length of the CDR3 is 13 residues.